This T cell receptor (beta chain) was identified during a study of a mutant IDH1 vaccine in newly diagnosed glioma. About the research overall: Before enrollment, patients got radiotherapy alone, temozolomide alone, or mostly the combination. Notes on the study in general: The occurrence of vaccine-induced immune responses was seen in around 92% of patients.

With 7 bases clipped from V and 0 bases from J, the junction kept 7 bases outside the gene matches. Germline-derived CDR1 and CDR2 are SNHLY and FYNNEI. The CDR3 spans 15 residues. Profiling relied on immunoSEQ multiplex PCR, and the TCRdb table lists in-frame clones only, not all of them. The data show tens of thousands of clones, approximately 84% seen once. Time point meaning: week 47, end of study. What each vaccine dose contained was 300 ug of mutant IDH1 20-mer peptide, accompanied by topical imiquimod. To note about this clone: Its antigen is currently unknown.

The V gene is TRBV2, the J gene TRBJ1-2; 8 positions match TRBD1. The material was PBMCs, obtained from a glioma patient whose treatment included an IDH1 peptide vaccine. This TCR came from a woman aged 25 to 39 with glioma. Some clones in this sample may be carry-over from other donors' samples. The CDR3: CASTGTGYSNYGYTF. CDR3 sequence (DNA): TGTGCCAGCACCGGGACAGGATACTCTAACTATGGCTACACCTTC.